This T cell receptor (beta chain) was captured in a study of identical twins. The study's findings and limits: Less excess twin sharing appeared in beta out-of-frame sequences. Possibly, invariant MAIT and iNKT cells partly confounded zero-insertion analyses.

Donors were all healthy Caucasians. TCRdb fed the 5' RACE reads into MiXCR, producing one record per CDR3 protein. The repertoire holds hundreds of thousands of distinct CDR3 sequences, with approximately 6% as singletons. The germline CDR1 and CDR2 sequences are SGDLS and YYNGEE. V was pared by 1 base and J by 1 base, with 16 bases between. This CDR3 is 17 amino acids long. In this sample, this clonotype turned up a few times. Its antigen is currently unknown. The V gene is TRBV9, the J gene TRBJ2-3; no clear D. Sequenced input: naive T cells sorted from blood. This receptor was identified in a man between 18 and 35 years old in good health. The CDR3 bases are TGTGCCAGCAGCGTACCCACCAACCCGCTAGGCACAGATACGCAGTATTTT. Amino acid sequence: CASSVPTNPLGTDTQYF.